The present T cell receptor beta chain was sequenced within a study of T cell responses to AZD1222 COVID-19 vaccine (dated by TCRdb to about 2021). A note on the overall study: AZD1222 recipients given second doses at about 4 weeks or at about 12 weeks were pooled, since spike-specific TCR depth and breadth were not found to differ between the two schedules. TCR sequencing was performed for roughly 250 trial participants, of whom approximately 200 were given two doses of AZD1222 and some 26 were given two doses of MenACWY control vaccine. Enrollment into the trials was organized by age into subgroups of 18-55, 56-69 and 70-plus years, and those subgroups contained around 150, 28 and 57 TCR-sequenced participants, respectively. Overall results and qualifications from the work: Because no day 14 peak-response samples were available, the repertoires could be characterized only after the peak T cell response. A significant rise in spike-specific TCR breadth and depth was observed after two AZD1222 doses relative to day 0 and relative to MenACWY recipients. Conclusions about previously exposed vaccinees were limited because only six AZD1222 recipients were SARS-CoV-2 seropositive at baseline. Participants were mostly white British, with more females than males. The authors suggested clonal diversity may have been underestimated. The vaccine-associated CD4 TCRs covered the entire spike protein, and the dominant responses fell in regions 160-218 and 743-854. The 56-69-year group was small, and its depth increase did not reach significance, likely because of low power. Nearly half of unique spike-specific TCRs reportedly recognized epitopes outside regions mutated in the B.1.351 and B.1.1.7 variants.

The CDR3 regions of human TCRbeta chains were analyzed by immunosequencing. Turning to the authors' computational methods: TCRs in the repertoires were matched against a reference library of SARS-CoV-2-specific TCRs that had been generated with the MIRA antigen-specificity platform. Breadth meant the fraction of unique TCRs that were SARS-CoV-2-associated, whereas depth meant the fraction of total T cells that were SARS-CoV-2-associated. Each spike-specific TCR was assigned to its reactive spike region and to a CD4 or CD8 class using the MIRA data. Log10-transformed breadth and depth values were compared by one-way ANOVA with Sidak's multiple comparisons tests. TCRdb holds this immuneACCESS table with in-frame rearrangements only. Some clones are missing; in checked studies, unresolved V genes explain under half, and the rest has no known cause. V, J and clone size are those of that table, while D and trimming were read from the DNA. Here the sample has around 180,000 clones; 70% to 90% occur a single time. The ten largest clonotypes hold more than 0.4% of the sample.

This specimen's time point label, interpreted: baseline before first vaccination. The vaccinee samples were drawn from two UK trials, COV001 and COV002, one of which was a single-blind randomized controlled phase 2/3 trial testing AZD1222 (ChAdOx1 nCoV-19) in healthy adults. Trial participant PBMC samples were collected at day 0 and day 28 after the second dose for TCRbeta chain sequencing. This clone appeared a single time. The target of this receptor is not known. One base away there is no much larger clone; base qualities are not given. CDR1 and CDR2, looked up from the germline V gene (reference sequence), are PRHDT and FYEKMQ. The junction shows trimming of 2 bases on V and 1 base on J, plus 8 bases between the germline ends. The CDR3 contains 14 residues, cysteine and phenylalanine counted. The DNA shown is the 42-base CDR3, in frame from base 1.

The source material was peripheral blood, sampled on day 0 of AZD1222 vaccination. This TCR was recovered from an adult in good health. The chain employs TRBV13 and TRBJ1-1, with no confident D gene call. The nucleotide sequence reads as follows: TGTGCCAGCAGCTTATCTCGGGGGAACACTGAAGCTTTCTTT. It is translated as CASSLSRGNTEAFF.